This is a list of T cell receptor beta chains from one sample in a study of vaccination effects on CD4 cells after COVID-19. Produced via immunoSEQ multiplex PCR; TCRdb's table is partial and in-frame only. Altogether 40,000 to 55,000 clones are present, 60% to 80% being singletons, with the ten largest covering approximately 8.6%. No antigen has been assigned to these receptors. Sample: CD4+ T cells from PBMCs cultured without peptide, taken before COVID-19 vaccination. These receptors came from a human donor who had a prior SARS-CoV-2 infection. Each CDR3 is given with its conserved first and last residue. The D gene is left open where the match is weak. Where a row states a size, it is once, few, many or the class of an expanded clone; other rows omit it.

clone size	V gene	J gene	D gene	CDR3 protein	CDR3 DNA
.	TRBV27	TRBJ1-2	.	CASSLWVGTSGDLSGYTF	TGTGCCAGCAGTTTATGGGTCGGAACGTCTGGGGATTTGAGTGGCTACACCTTC
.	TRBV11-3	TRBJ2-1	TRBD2	CASSLRRERGAYNEQFF	TGTGCCAGCAGCTTACGGCGGGAGAGGGGAGCCTACAATGAGCAGTTCTTC
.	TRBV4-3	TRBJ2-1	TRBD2	CASSYGTTLDNEQFF	TGCGCCAGCAGCTACGGGACTACCCTTGACAATGAGCAGTTCTTC
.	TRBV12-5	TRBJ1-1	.	CASGLILEGQATEAFF	TGTGCTAGTGGTTTGATTCTGGAAGGGCAGGCCACTGAAGCTTTCTTT
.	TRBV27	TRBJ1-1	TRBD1	CASSLFPAGTGRTEAFF	TGTGCCAGCAGTTTATTTCCTGCCGGGACAGGGAGGACTGAAGCTTTCTTT
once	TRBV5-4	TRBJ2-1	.	CASSPQGGDEQFF	TGTGCCAGCAGCCCCCAGGGTGGAGATGAGCAGTTCTTC
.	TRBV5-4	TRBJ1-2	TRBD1	CASSFSGTGRGYTF	TGTGCCAGCAGCTTCTCCGGGACAGGGCGAGGCTACACCTTC
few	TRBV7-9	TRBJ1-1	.	CASSSAKGVETEAFF	TGTGCCAGCAGCTCCGCCAAAGGGGTGGAGACTGAAGCTTTCTTT
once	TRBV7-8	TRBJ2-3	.	CASSLGFRSGTDTQYF	TGTGCCAGCAGCTTAGGCTTCCGTAGCGGCACAGATACGCAGTATTTT
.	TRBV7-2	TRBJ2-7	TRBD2	CASSSPPGLAGPRAYEQYF	TGTGCCAGCAGCTCTCCCCCGGGACTAGCGGGTCCGAGAGCCTACGAGCAGTACTTC
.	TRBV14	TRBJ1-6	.	CASSGGQNNSPLHF	TGTGCCAGCAGCGGAGGACAGAATAATTCACCCCTCCACTTT
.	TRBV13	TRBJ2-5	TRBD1	CASSRQGVVGETQYF	TGTGCCAGCAGCCGTCAGGGGGTGGTAGGAGAGACCCAGTACTTC
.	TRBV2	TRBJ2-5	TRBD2	CASSGTSGGAGETQYF	TGTGCCAGCAGTGGGACTAGCGGGGGGGCCGGCGAGACCCAGTACTTC
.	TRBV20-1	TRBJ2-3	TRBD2	CSASGSGSTDTQYF	TGCAGTGCTAGTGGTAGCGGGAGTACAGATACGCAGTATTTT
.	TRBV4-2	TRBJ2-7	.	CASSQDGTSYEQYF	TGTGCCAGCAGCCAAGATGGGACCTCCTACGAGCAGTACTTC
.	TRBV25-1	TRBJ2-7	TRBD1	CASSVGGTGSAEQYF	TGTGCCAGCAGTGTTGGGGGGACAGGGTCGGCCGAGCAGTACTTC
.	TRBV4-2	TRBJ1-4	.	CASSQGVEKLFF	TGTGCCAGCAGCCAAGGGGTAGAAAAACTGTTTTTT
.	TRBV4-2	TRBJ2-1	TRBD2	CASSLESGRTYNEQFF	TGTGCCAGCAGCCTAGAGAGCGGGAGAACCTACAATGAGCAGTTCTTC
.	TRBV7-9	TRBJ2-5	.	CASSKGSGGAGKETQYF	TGTGCCAGCAGCAAGGGGAGCGGTGGGGCAGGGAAGGAGACCCAGTACTTC
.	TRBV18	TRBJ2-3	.	CASSPSGDTDTQYF	TGTGCCAGCTCACCATCGGGGGACACAGATACGCAGTATTTT
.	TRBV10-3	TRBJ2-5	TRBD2	CAISDGRGGRETQYF	TGTGCCATCAGTGACGGGCGGGGGGGCCGCGAGACCCAGTACTTC
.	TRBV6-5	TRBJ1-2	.	CASNRRVGSYGYTF	TGTGCCAGCAATCGCAGGGTAGGATCCTATGGCTACACCTTC
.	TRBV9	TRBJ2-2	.	CASSVRPGHTGELFF	TGTGCCAGCAGCGTTCGCCCAGGGCACACCGGGGAGCTGTTTTTT
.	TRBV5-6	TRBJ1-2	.	CASRDGGRLSNYGYTF	TGTGCCAGCAGGGATGGAGGACGCCTCTCTAACTATGGCTACACCTTC
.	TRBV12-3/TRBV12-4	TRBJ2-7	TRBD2	CASRSPGGGEQYF	TGTGCCAGCAGGTCCCCCGGGGGGGGTGAGCAGTACTTC
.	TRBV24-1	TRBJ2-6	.	CATSDTALSSGANVLTF	TGTGCCACCAGTGATACAGCCTTGAGCTCTGGGGCCAACGTCCTGACTTTC
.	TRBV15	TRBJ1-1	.	CATSSLRNTEAFF	TGTGCCACCAGCAGTTTAAGGAACACTGAAGCTTTCTTT
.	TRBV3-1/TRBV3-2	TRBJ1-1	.	CASSQGRRRGFF	TGTGCCAGCAGCCAAGGTCGCAGGAGAGGTTTCTTT
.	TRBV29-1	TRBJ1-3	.	CNRNRLLSGNTIYF	TGCAACAGGAACAGGCTACTCTCTGGAAACACCATATATTTT
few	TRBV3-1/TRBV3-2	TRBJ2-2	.	CASSQGYGELFF	TGTGCCAGCAGCCAAGGGTACGGGGAGCTGTTTTTT
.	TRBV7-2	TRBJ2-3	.	CATTASTDTQYF	TGTGCCACCACTGCTAGCACAGATACGCAGTATTTT
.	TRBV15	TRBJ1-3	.	CATSRDLSHRTAANGNTIYF	TGTGCCACCAGCAGAGATCTGTCCCACAGGACGGCGGCAAATGGAAACACCATATATTTT
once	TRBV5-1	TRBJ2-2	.	CASSFGGNGAGELFF	TGCGCCAGCAGCTTCGGCGGGAACGGCGCTGGGGAGCTGTTTTTT
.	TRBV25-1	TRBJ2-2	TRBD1	CASNQGAGGELFF	TGTGCCAGCAACCAGGGGGCTGGCGGGGAGCTGTTTTTT
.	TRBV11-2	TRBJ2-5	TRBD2	CASSLVGLDWETQYF	TGTGCCAGCAGCTTAGTGGGACTAGATTGGGAGACCCAGTACTTC
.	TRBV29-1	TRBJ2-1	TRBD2	CSALPAGGLLYNEQFF	TGCAGCGCACTTCCCGCGGGGGGACTACTTTACAATGAGCAGTTCTTC
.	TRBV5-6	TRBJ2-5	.	CASNSDRQETQYF	TGTGCCAGCAACTCCGACAGGCAAGAGACCCAGTACTTC
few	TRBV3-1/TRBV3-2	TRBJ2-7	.	CASSQAPGSYYEQYF	TGTGCCAGCAGCCAAGCGCCGGGATCATACTACGAGCAGTACTTC
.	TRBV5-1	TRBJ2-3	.	CASSSPDSTDTQYF	TGCGCCAGCAGCTCACCGGACAGCACAGATACGCAGTATTTT
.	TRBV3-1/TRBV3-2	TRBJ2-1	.	CASSQDGGFDNEQFF	TGTGCCAGCAGCCAAGACGGGGGCTTCGACAATGAGCAGTTCTTC
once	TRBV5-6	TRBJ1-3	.	CASSVMGAGNTIYF	TGTGCCAGCAGCGTGATGGGGGCAGGAAACACCATATATTTT
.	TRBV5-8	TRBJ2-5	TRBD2	CASSLGLAGDETQYF	TGTGCCAGCAGCTTGGGACTAGCGGGGGATGAGACCCAGTACTTC
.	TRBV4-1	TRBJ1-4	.	CASSQVGLRNEKLFF	TGCGCCAGCAGCCAAGTGGGACTGAGAAATGAAAAACTGTTTTTT
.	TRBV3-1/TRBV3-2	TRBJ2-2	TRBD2	CASSPVARGGLGKLFF	TGTGCCAGCAGCCCCGTTGCGCGGGGGGGCCTTGGGAAGCTGTTTTTT
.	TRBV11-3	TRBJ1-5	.	CASSLEVGQPQHF	TGTGCCAGCAGCTTAGAGGTTGGTCAGCCCCAGCATTTT
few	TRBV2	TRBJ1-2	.	CASTYGVDYGYTF	TGTGCCAGCACTTACGGGGTAGACTATGGCTACACCTTC
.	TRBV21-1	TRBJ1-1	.	CASSTRDRRWNTEAFF	TGTGCCAGCAGCACGCGGGACAGGCGGTGGAACACTGAAGCTTTCTTT
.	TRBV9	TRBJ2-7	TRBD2	CASSAGTSGSYKRDEQYF	TGTGCCAGCAGCGCCGGGACTAGCGGGAGCTACAAGCGCGACGAGCAGTACTTC
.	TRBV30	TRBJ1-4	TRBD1	CAWSGQGEKLFF	TGTGCCTGGAGCGGACAGGGTGAAAAACTGTTTTTT
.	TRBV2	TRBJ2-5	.	CASTGLARMETQYF	TGTGCCAGCACAGGATTAGCCCGAATGGAGACCCAGTACTTC
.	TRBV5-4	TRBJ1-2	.	CASSWDVGNYGYTF	TGTGCCAGCAGCTGGGATGTGGGGAACTATGGCTACACCTTC
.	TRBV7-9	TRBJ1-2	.	CASSENYGYTF	TGTGCCAGCAGTGAAAACTATGGCTACACCTTC
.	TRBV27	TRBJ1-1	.	CASSLYRNRVAALTKNTEAFF	TGTGCCAGCAGCTTATACAGAAACAGGGTGGCAGCTCTCACGAAGAACACTGAAGCTTTCTTT
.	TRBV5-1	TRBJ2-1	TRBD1	CASSTQGYSSYNEQFF	TGCGCCAGCAGCACACAGGGGTACAGCTCCTACAATGAGCAGTTCTTC
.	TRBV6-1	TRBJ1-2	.	CASSEVENSGYTF	TGTGCCAGCAGTGAAGTGGAGAACAGTGGCTACACCTTC
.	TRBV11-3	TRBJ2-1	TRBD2	CASSLVVGGKNEQFF	TGTGCCAGCAGCTTAGTTGTGGGAGGGAAGAATGAGCAGTTCTTC
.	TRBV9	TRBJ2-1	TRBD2	CASSVSGGTSYNEQFF	TGTGCCAGCAGCGTAAGCGGGGGGACCTCCTACAATGAGCAGTTCTTC
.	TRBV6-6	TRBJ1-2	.	CASSYFGMDGYTF	TGTGCCAGCAGTTACTTTGGGATGGATGGCTACACCTTC
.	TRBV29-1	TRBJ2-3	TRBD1	CSVDEAGGAYTQYF	TGCAGCGTTGATGAGGCAGGGGGCGCATATACGCAGTATTTT